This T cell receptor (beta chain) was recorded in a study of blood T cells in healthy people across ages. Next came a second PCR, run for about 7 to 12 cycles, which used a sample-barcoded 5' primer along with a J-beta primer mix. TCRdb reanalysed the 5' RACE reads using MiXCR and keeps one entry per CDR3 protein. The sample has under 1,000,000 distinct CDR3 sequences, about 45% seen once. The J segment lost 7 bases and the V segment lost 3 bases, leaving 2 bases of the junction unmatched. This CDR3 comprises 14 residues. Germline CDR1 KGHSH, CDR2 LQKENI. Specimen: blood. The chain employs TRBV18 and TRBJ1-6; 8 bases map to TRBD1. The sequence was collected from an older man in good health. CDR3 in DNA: TGTGCCAGCTCACCCAGGGGGCGAAATTCACCCCTCCACTTT. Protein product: CASSPRGRNSPLHF. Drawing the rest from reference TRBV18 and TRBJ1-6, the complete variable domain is NAGVMQNPRHLVRRRGQEARLRCSPMKGHSHVYWYRQLPEEGLKFMVYLQKENIIDESGMPKERFSAEFPKEGPSILRIQQVVRGDSAAYFCASSPRGRNSPLHFGNGTRLTVT.